Below are 10 T cell receptor beta chains sequenced from a single sample in a study of blood T cell repertoires in COVID-19. Only in-frame clones appear in the TCRdb table, and some are missing; sequencing was by immunoSEQ multiplex PCR. The sample carries 300,000 to 450,000 clones, about 89% recorded once. Source material: peripheral blood. The receptors originated from a woman aged 55-75 years with COVID-19, enrolled during active disease.

The chain uses TRBV28 and TRBJ1-5; TRBD1 might be the D (6 bases). This CDR3 comprises 17 residues. Germline lookup yields CDR1 MDHEN and CDR2 SYDVKM. V lost 3 bases to trimming and J lost 0 bases, with 15 bases between them. The CDR3, as DNA: TGTGCCAGCAGTTTCAAAGGACAGCCAGATAGCAATCAGCCCCAGCATTTT. This gives the protein CASSFKGQPDSNQPQHF.

This chain links TRBV6-5 with TRBJ2-5, with 8 bases that match TRBD2. The germline V gene encodes CDR1 MNHEY and CDR2 SVGAGI. The CDR3 is 14 residues long. Germline trimming cut 5 bases from V and 5 bases from J; bases unmatched to any gene: 7. The CDR3 DNA follows: TGTGCCAGCAGTCGCGGACTAGCCGACGAGACCCAGTACTTC. Its protein product is CASSRGLADETQYF.

In nucleotides, the CDR3 is TGTGCCAGCAGCCCCCGGAGGGCAACTAATGAAAAACTGTTTTTT. Its translation is CASSPRRATNEKLFF. This chain uses TRBV14 with TRBJ1-4; D uncertain. V was cut by 4 bases and J by 0 bases, with 9 bases left in between. Germline assignment: CDR1 SGHDN and CDR2 FVKESK. This CDR3 contains 15 residues.

V gene TRBV28 combines with J gene TRBJ2-7, with D perhaps TRBD1 (7 bases). This CDR3 spans 14 amino acids. Looked up from germline, CDR1 is MDHEN and CDR2 is SYDVKM. V gave up 7 bases and J gave up 1 base, with 14 bases separating them. CDR3 nucleotides: TGTGCCAGCATGCGGGACAGTCGATCCTACGAGCAGTACTTC. Translating it yields CASMRDSRSYEQYF. Looking up the rest from reference TRBV28 and TRBJ2-7 gives the full variable domain: DVKVTQSSRYLVKRTGEKVFLECVQDMDHENMFWYRQDPGLGLRLIYFSYDVKMKEKGDIPEGYSVSREKKERFSLILESASTNQTSMYLCASMRDSRSYEQYFGPGTRLTVT.

This chain links TRBV28 with TRBJ1-2, with D unresolved. Germline CDR1 and CDR2: MDHEN and SYDVKM. V was clipped by 8 bases and J by 2 bases, with 15 bases between them. The CDR3 length is 14 residues. CDR3 sequence: CASYIEGGNYGYTF. For the CDR3, the DNA is TGTGCCAGCTATATCGAGGGCGGGAACTATGGCTACACCTTC.

V usage is TRBV11-3 and J usage is TRBJ2-7; 11 nucleotides align to TRBD2. From germline, CDR1 is SGHNT and CDR2 YENEEA. V was clipped by 3 bases and J by 2 bases; unmatched bases: 3. The length of the CDR3 is 15 residues. CDR3 in amino acids: CASSFSSGGTYEQYF. The CDR3 region has the DNA TGTGCCAGCAGCTTTTCTAGCGGGGGGACCTACGAGCAGTACTTC.

V and J are TRBV4-1 and TRBJ1-3; D is uncertain. The V end lost 3 bases, the J end lost 0 bases, and 9 bases lay between the germline ends. Germline V CDR1 and CDR2: MGHRA, YSYEKL. The CDR3 totals 15 residues. CDR3 sequence reads: CASSQYPVSGNTIYF. CDR3 nucleotide sequence: TGCGCCAGCAGCCAGTATCCGGTCTCTGGAAACACCATATATTTT.

The chain is built from TRBV25-1 and TRBJ2-7, with a possible D match to TRBD2 (5 bases). This CDR3 spans 14 amino acids. Germline V gene sequence: CDR1 MGHDK, CDR2 SYGVNS. CDR3 protein: CAAASPRSSYEQYF. CDR3 coding DNA: TGTGCGGCGGCTAGCCCTAGGAGCTCCTACGAGCAGTACTTC.

The chain recombines TRBV19 with TRBJ2-1, with TRBD2 matching 9 bases. J gave up 9 bases and V 4 bases, and 10 bases lay outside the gene matches. The CDR3 is 15 residues long. Per the germline V gene, CDR1 is LNHDA and CDR2 is SQIVND (reference sequence). Here the CDR3 DNA reads TGTGCCAGTAGTAAGAGGGCGGGGGGGCTCGGTGAGCAGTTCTTC. Translated: CASSKRAGGLGEQFF.

The chain is built from TRBV5-4 and TRBJ1-2, with 10 bases lining up with TRBD1. V gave up 4 bases and J gave up 4 bases; unmatched junction bases: 7. The CDR3 is 15 amino acids. Germline V CDR1 and CDR2: SGHNT, YYREEE (reference sequence). In DNA form, the CDR3 reads TGTGCCAGCAGCCCAGGGGGGACAGGGGCCTATGGCTACACCTTC. Translation: CASSPGGTGAYGYTF. The full variable domain, in which reference TRBV5-4 and TRBJ1-2 provide the parts outside the CDR3, is ETGVTQSPTHLIKTRGQQVTLRCSSQSGHNTVSWYQQALGQGPQFIFQYYREEENGRGNFPPRFSGLQFPNYSSELNVNALELDDSALYLCASSPGGTGAYGYTFGSGTRLTVV.